This T cell receptor beta chain came from a study of T cell changes during pregnancy in multiple sclerosis. TCRdb's table, derived via immunoSEQ multiplex PCR, lists solely in-frame clones and lacks some. Of tens of thousands of clones detected, about 90% appear once; the ten largest clones hold 0.7% to 0.95%. CDR1 and CDR2 from the germline V gene are GTSNPN and SVGIG (reference sequence). V shed 4 bases and J 4 bases; nucleotides not matched to a gene: 9. This CDR3 spans 15 amino acids. This specimen consisted of peripheral blood, obtained in the second trimester of pregnancy. This chain joins TRBV30 and TRBJ1-2; TRBD1 matches at 10 bases. This receptor was identified in a female donor with multiple sclerosis, enrolled in a pregnancy study. The CDR3 DNA reads TGTGCCTGGACCCCGTCCGGGACAGGGGCCTATGGCTACACCTTC. This encodes CAWTPSGTGAYGYTF.